This T cell receptor beta chain was sequenced in a study of shared clonotypes between healthy human individuals. General observations from the study: Donor clonotype sharing was expected to depend on sequencing depth. Sampling covered nothing but blood. Tissue TCR repertoires likely differ from those found in blood.

On this clone itself: Its antigen is unidentified.

The unsorted PBMC replicate PCRs were performed with roughly 300 ng DNA, around 27,000 T cell genomes. Only in-frame clones appear in the TCRdb table, and some are missing; sequencing was by immunoSEQ multiplex PCR. The table lists hundreds of thousands of clones, 70% to 80% of them singletons. Germline V gene sequence: CDR1 SEHNR, CDR2 FQNEAQ (reference sequence). The V and J ends lost 5 bases and 5 bases respectively, with 24 bases between them. This CDR3 has 17 residues. The origin of this receptor is a woman aged 40 to 50 in good health. Some clones in this sample may be carry-over from other donors' samples. The sequencing input was PBMCs. The rearrangement joins TRBV7-9 to TRBJ2-5; perhaps TRBD1 as D (5 bases). The CDR3 sequence is CASSQDDRRGIVETQYF. Here the CDR3 DNA reads TGTGCCAGCAGCCAAGACGATCGAAGGGGTATTGTGGAGACCCAGTACTTC.